What follows describes a single T cell receptor (beta chain). This specimen comes from a study of PD-1 blockade in classical Hodgkin lymphoma. V gave up 1 base and J gave up 6 bases; unmatched junction bases: 14. The CDR3 is made up of 17 amino acids. Germline assignment: CDR1 MNHEY and CDR2 SMNVEV (reference sequence). Sequencing used immunoSEQ multiplex PCR; TCRdb keeps in-frame clones, though not all of them. The table includes thousands of clones, around 86% detected once. Time point here: cycle 4 day 1 (C4D1), after five to seven weeks of nivolumab. Every patient experienced relapse after autologous stem cell transplantation, and brentuximab vedotin exposure varied. Out of thawed PBMCs, magnetic negative selection purified CD4+ T cells.

This material consisted of CD4+ T cells from blood, taken before the fourth cycle of nivolumab. This clonotype was sampled from a human donor with classical Hodgkin lymphoma. The rearrangement joins TRBV27 to TRBJ1-2, with 7 bases aligning to TRBD1. The CDR3 reads CASSLWTTGRPRDGYTF. As DNA, the CDR3 is TGTGCCAGCAGTTTATGGACGACAGGGCGCCCCAGGGATGGCTACACCTTC.